The clone carrying this T cell receptor (beta chain) came up many times. No antigen is known for it. These data originate in a study of regulatory T cells in long-lasting Graves disease. Time point noted: newly diagnosed GD, antithyroid drugs for less than 3 months. RNA extracted from PBMCs served as the sequencing template. The diagnosis of Graves' disease used American Thyroid Association guidelines. For TCR beta, libraries came from iRepertoire HTBI primers and Arm-PCR of CDR3 regions. A single record per CDR3 protein comes from TCRdb applying MiXCR to the multiplex PCR reads. The table has over 200,000 distinct CDR3 sequences, 15% to 20% seen once; the top ten hold about 14%. The study, taken as a whole, reports: Reduced TCR diversity was observed in persistent Graves' patients versus newly diagnosed patients. Persistent patients had more shared public clonotypes (under 3,000) than new patients (around 1,000).

The CDR3 runs to 17 residues. The junction had 6 bases not matched to a gene; V was cut back by 1 base and J by 0 bases. The germline gives CDR1 MNHEY, CDR2 SVGAGI. This same sample was also part of a study on T cells in Graves' hyperthyroidism and ophthalmopathy. As that study records: A model using 13 V-J features told ophthalmopathy apart from stable hyperthyroidism.

This specimen was peripheral blood mononuclear cells (PBMCs), taken at new diagnosis, from a patient treated with antithyroid drugs. The sequence was obtained from a woman aged 25-40 years with Graves disease. This chain connects TRBV6-5 to TRBJ2-3, with 8 bases identical to TRBD2. CDR3 loop: CASSYWVAGISTDTQYF. CDR3 nucleotide sequence: TGTGCCAGCAGTTACTGGGTAGCGGGGATTAGCACAGATACGCAGTATTTT.